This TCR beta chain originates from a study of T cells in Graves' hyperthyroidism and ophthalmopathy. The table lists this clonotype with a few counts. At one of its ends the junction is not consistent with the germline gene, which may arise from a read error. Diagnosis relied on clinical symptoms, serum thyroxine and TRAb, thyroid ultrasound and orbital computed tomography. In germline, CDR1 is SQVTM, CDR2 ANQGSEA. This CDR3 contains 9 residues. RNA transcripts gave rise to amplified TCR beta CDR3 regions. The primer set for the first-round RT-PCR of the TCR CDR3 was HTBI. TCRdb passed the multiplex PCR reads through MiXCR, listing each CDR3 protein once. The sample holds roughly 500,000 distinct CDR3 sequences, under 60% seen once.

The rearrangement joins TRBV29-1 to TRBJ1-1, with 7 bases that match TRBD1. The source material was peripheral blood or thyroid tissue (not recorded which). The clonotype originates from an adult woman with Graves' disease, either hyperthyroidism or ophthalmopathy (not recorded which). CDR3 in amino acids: CSGRQGGSF. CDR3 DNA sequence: TGCAGCGGTAGACAGGGCGGTAGCTTT. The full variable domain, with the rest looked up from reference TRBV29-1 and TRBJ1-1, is SAVISQKPSRDICQRGTSLTIQCQVDSQVTMMFWYRQQPGQSLTLIATANQGSEATYESGFVIDKFPISRPNLTFSTLTVSNMSPEDSSIYLCSGRQGGSFGQGTRLTVV.